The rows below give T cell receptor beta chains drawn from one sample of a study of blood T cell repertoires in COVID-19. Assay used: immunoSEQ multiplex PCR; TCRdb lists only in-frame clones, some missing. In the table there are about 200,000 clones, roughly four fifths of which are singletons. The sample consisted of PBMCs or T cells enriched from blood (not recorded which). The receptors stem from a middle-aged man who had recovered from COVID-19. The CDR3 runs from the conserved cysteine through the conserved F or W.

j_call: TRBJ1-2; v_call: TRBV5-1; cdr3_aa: CASAADRVRGYTF
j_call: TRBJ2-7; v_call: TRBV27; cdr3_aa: CASRMLAGDYEQYF
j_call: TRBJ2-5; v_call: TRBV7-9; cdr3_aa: CASSLNRAVNQETQYF
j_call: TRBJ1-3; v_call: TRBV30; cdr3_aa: CAWAQGASGNTIYF
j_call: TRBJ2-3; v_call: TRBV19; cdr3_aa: CASSKLGQEGTQYF
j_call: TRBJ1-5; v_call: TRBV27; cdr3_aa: CASSLTRSGNQPQHF
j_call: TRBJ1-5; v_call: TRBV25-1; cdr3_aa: CASSFGGINQPQHF
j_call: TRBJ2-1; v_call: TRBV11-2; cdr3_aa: CASSLDPDARRNEQFF
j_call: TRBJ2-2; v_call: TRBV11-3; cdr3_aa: CASSQLTTGELFF
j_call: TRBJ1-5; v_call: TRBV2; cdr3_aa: CASSALDRVTNQPQHF
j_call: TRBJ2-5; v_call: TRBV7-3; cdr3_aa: CASSPQTGNVGETQYF
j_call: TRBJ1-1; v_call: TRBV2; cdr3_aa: CAVERAMNTEAFF
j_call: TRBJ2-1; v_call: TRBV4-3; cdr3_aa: CASSHPRGGLAGGSSYNEQFF
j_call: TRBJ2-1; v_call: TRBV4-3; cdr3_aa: CASSQDSAAASYNEQFF
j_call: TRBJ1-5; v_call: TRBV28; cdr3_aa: CASSLNQPQHF
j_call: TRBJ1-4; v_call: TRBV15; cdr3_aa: CATSFASGGGEKLFF
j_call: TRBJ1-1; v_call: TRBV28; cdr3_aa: CASSSGQGDTEAFF
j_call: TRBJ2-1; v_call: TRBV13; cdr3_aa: CASHPGLAFVNEQFF
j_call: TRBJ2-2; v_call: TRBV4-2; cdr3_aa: CASSRGSTQGTGELFF
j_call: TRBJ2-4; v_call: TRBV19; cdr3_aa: CASSPNLGLLGNIQYF
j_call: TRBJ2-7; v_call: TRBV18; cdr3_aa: CASSPVSYEQYF
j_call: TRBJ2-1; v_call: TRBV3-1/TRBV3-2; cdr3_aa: CASSPRTGTDNEQFF
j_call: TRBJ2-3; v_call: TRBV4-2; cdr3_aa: CASSQDKREGNTDTQYF
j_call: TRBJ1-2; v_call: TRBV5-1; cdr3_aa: CASSLGTGLYGYTF
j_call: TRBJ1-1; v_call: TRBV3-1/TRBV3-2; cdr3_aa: CASSLYAGQVVF
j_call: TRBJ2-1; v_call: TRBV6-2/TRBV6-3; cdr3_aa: CASSYGTPHIGFF
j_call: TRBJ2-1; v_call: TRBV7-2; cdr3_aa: CASRGAGGYNEQFF
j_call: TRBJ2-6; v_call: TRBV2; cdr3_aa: CASSHVLAAGANVLTF
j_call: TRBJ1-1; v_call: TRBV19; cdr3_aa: CASSILGTGRGTEAFF
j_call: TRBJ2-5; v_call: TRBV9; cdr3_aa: CASSAGAGLEETQYF
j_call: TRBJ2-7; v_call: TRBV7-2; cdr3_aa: CASSLGGAHSYEQYF
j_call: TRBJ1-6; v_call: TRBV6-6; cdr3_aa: CASSKPREGNSPLHF
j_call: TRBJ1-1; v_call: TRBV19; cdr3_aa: CASSPAGLNTEAFF
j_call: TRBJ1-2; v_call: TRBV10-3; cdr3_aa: CAISESLRVGYTF
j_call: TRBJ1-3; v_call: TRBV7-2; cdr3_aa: CASSLGPNSGNTIYF
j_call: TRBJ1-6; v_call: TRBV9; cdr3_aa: CASSILDRSNSPLHF
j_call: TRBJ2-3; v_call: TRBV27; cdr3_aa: CAVRAGGGPDTQYF
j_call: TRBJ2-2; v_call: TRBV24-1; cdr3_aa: CATAERNTGELFF
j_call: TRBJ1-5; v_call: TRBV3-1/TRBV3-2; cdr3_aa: CASSQGWGDRGAQPQHF
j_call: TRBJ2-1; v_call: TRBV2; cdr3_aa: CASSERASGSLVQFF
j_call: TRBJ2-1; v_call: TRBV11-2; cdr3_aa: CASSRPGTYGQFF
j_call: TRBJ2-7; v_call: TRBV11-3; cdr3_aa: CASSTTSATSYEQYF
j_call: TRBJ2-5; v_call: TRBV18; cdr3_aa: CASSYGTGQQETQYF
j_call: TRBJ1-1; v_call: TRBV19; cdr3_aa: CASSITGGLAVAFF
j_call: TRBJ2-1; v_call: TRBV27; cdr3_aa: CASSARDYTSYNEQFF
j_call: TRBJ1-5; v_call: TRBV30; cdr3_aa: CAWDLGQINQPQHF
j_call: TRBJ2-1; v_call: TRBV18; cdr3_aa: CASSLASYNEQFF
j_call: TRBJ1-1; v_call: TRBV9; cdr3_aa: CASSVGVGQGANEAFF
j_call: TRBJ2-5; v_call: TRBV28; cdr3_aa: CASRGGASGVIQETQYF
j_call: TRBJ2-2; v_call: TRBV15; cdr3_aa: CATSVLRDSGELFF
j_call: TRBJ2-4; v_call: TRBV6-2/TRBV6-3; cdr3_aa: CASSSGGADKNIQYF
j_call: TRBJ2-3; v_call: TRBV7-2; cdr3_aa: CASSSNLLWTSGSEDTQYF
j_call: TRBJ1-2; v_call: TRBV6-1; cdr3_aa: CASSANWDTAAGGYTF
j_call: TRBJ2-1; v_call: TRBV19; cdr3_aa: CASRPSGRPPRGNEQFF
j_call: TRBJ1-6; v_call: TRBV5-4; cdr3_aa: CASSRWTGDNSPLHF
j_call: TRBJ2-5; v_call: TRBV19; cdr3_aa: CASSQREGGETQYF
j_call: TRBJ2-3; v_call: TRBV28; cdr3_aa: CASSRGLYTQYF
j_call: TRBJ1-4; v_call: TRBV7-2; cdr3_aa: CASSPRQGALSEKLFF
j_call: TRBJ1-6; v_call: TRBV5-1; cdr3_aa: CASSDKTNSPLHF